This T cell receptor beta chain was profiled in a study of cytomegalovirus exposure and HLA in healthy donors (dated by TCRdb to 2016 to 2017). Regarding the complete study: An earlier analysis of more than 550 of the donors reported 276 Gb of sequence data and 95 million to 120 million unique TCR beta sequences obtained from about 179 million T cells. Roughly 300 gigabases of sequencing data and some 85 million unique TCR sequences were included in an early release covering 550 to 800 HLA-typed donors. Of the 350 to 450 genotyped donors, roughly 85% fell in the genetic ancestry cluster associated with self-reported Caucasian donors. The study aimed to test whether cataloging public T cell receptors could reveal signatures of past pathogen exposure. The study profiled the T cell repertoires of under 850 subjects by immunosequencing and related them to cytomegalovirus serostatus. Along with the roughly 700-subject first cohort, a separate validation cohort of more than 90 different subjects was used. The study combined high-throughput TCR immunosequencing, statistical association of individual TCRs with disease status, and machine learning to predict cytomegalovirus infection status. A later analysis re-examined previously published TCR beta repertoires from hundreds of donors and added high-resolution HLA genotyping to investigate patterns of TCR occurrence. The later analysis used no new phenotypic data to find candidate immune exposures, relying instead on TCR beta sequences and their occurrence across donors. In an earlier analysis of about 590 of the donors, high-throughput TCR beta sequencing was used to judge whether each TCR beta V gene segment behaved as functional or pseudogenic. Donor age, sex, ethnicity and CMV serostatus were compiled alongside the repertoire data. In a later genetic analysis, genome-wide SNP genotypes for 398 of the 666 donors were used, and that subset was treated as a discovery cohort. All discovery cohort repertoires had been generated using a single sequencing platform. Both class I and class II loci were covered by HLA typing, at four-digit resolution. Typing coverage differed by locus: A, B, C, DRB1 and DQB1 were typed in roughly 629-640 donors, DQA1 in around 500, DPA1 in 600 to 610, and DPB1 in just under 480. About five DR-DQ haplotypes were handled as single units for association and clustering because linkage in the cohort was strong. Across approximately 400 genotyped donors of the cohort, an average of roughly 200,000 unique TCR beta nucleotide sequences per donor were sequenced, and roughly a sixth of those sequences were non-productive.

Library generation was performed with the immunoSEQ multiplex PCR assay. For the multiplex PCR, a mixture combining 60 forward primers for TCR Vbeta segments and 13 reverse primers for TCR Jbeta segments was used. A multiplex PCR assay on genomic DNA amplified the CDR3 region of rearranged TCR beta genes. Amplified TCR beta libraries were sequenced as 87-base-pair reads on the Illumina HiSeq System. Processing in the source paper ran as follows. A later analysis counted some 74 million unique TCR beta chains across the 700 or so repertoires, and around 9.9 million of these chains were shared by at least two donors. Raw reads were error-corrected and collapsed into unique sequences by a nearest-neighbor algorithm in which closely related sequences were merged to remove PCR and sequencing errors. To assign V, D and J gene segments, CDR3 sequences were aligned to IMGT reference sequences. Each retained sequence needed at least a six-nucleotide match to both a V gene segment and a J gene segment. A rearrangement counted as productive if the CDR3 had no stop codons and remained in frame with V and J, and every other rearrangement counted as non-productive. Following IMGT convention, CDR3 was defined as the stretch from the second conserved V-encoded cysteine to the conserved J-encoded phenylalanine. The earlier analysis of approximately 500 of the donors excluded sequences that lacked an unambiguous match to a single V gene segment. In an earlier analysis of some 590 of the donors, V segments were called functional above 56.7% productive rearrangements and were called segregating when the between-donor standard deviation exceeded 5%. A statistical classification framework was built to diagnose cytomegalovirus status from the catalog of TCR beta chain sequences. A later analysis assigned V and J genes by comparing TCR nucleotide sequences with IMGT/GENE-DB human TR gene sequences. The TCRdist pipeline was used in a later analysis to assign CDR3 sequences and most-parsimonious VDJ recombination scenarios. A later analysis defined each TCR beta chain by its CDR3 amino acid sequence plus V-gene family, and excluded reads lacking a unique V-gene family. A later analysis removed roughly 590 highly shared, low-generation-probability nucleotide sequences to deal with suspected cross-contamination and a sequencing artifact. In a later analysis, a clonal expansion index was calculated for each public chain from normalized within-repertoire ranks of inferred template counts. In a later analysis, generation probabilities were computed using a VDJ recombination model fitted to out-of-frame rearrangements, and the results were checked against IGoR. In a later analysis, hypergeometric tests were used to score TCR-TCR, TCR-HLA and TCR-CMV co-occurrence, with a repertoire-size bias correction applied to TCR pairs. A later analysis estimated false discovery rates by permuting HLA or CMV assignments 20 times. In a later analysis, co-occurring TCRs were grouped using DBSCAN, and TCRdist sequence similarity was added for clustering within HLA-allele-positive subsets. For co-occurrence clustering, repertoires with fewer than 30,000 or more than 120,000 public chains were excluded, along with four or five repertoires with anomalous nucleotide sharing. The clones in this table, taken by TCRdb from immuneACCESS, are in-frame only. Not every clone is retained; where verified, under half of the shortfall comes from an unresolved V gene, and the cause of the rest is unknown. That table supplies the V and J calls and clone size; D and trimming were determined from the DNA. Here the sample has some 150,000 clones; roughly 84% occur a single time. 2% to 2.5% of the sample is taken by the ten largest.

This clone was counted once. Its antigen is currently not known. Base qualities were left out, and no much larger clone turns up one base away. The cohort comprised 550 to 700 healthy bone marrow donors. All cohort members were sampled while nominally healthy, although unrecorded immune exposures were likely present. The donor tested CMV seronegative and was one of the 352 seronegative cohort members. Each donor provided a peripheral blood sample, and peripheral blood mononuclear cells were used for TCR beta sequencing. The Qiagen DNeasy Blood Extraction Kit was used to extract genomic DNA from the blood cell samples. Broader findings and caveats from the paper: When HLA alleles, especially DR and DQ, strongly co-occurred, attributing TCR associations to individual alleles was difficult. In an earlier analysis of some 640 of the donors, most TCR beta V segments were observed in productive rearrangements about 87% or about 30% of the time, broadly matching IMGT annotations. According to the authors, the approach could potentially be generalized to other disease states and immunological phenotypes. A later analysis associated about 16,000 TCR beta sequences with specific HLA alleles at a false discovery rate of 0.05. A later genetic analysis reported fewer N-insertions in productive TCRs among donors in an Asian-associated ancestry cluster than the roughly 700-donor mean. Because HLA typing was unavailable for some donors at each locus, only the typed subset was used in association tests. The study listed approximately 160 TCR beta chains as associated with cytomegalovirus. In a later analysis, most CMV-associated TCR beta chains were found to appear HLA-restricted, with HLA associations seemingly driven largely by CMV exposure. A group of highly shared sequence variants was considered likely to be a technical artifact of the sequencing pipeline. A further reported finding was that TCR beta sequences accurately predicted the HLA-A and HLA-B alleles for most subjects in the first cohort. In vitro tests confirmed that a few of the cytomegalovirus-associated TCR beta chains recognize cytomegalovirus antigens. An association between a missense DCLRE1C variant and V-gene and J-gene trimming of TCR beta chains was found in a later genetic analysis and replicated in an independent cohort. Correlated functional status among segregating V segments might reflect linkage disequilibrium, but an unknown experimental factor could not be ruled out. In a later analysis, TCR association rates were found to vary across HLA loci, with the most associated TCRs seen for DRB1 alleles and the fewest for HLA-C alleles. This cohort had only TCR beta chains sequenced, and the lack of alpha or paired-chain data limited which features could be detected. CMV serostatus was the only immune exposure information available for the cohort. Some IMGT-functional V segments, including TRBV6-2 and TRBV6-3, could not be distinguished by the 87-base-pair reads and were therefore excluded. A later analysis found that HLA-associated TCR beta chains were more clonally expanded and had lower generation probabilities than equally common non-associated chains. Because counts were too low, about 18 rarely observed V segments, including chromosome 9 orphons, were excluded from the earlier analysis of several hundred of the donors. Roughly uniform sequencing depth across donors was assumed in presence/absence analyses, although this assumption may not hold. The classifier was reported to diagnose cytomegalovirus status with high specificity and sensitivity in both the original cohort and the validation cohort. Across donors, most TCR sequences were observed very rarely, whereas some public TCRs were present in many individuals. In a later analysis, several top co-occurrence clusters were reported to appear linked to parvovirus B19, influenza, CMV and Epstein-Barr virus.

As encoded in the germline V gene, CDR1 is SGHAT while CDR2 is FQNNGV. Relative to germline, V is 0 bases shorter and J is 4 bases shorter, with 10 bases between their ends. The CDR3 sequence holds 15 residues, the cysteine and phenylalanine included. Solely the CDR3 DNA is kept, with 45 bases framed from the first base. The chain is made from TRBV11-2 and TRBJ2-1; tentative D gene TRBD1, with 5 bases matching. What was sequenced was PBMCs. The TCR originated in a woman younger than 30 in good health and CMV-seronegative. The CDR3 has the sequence CASSLETGTYNEQFF. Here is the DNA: TGTGCCAGCAGCTTAGAAACAGGAACATACAATGAGCAGTTCTTC. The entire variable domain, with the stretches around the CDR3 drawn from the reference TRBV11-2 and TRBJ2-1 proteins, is EAGVAQSPRYKIIEKRQSVAFWCNPISGHATLYWYQQILGQGPKLLIQFQNNGVVDDSQLPKDRFSAERLKGVDSTLKIQPAKLEDSAVYLCASSLETGTYNEQFFGPGTRLTVL.